The 15 T cell receptor beta chains in this list originate from one sample, sequenced in a study of cytomegalovirus exposure and HLA in healthy donors. Use of 60 Vbeta and 13 Jbeta primers characterized the PCR. Assay used: immunoSEQ multiplex PCR; TCRdb lists only in-frame clones, some missing. The table shows 110,000 to 150,000 clones, with around 84% occurring only once. Sequencing was performed on PBMCs. Every receptor here comes from a boy aged 2 to 10 in good health and CMV-seronegative.

The V and J genes are TRBV5-1 and TRBJ2-7, with D perhaps matching TRBD2 (5 bases). This CDR3 spans 15 amino acids. Between the trimmed V and J ends, which lost 0 bases and 5 bases, there was a span of 15 bases. Germline values: CDR1 SGHRS, CDR2 YFSETQ. CDR3 nucleotide sequence: TGCGCCAGCAGCTTGGATTCTCCGGGAATGGACGAGCAGTACTTC. It translates to CASSLDSPGMDEQYF. The whole variable domain, remainder taken from reference TRBV5-1 and TRBJ2-7, is KAGVTQTPRYLIKTRGQQVTLSCSPISGHRSVSWYQQTPGQGLQFLFEYFSETQRNKGNFPGRFSGRQFSNSRSEMNVSTLELGDSALYLCASSLDSPGMDEQYFGPGTRLTVT.

The chain links TRBV28 to TRBJ2-7, with TRBD1 matching 9 bases. The CDR3 covers 12 residues. Per the germline V gene, CDR1 is MDHEN and CDR2 is SYDVKM. The V and J ends lost 8 bases and 5 bases, in that order; junction bases with no gene match: 4. The CDR3 DNA reads TGTGCCAGCGGGACAGGGAGAAACGAGCAGTACTTC. Its translation: CASGTGRNEQYF.

This clone was observed a handful of times. V and J are TRBV5-1 and TRBJ1-4, with 11 bases identical to TRBD1. CDR1 and CDR2 from the germline V gene are SGHRS and YFSETQ. The CDR3 extends over 16 amino acids. V gave up 4 bases and J gave up 1 base; unmatched junction bases: 3. CDR3 in DNA: TGCGCCAGCAGCCCGGGGACAGGGGGAACTAATGAAAAACTGTTTTTT. Amino acid sequence: CASSPGTGGTNEKLFF.

J is TRBJ1-5 and V is TRBV7-6; 10 positions agree with TRBD1. Germline values: CDR1 SGHVS, CDR2 FNYEAQ. The CDR3 loop spans 17 amino acids. With 0 bases clipped from V and 6 bases from J, the junction kept 8 bases outside the gene matches. The CDR3 nucleotides read TGTGCCAGCAGCTTAGCCCCGGGACAGGGGAATGGTCAGCCCCAGCATTTT. Its translation is CASSLAPGQGNGQPQHF.

The chain combines TRBV7-9 with TRBJ1-1; TRBD1 aligns across 7 bases. V shed 5 bases, J shed 6 bases, and the junction held 15 bases outside the gene matches. The germline gives CDR1 SEHNR, CDR2 FQNEAQ (reference sequence). This CDR3 spans 16 amino acids. In DNA form, the CDR3 reads TGTGCCAGCAGCATACGGAACAGGGGTAAAGCGGCTGAAGCTTTCTTT. It yields the protein CASSIRNRGKAAEAFF. Combining the CDR3 with reference TRBV7-9 and TRBJ1-1 gives the whole variable domain DTGVSQNPRHKITKRGQNVTFRCDPISEHNRLYWYRQTLGQGPEFLTYFQNEAQLEKSRLLSDRFSAERPKGSFSTLEIQRTEQGDSAMYLCASSIRNRGKAAEAFFGQGTRLTVV.

The chain is built from TRBV6-5 and TRBJ1-3, with D possibly matching TRBD1 (5 bases). Germline loops: CDR1 MNHEY, CDR2 SVGAGI. CDR3 length equals 15 residues. V was trimmed by 6 bases and J by 0 bases, leaving 12 bases between them. The CDR3 protein is CASRLGLYSGNTIYF. In nucleotides, the CDR3 is TGTGCCAGCAGGCTGGGGCTCTACTCTGGAAACACCATATATTTT.

The genes are TRBV7-8 and TRBJ1-2, with D hard to call. V was trimmed by 7 bases and J by 1 base, leaving 13 bases between them. Germline V lookup: CDR1 SGHVS, CDR2 FQNEAQ. The CDR3 covers 14 residues. The CDR3 nucleotides are TGTGCCAGCACGCCATATACGGGTAACTATGGCTACACCTTC. This sequence encodes CASTPYTGNYGYTF.

The chain joins TRBV15 to TRBJ2-1; weak D call: TRBD1 (5 bases). Per germline, CDR1 LNHNV and CDR2 YYDKDF (reference sequence). Trimming took 0 bases from V and 3 from J, leaving 12 bases between them. The CDR3 totals 16 residues. CDR3 protein: CATSRDRSQGYNEQFF. The DNA for the CDR3 is TGTGCCACCAGCAGAGATAGGTCGCAGGGCTACAATGAGCAGTTCTTC. Full variable domain (outside the CDR3, taken from reference TRBV15 and TRBJ2-1): DAMVIQNPRYQVTQFGKPVTLSCSQTLNHNVMYWYQQKSSQAPKLLFHYYDKDFNNEADTPDNFQSRRPNTSFCFLDIRSPGLGDTAMYLCATSRDRSQGYNEQFFGPGTRLTVL.

This chain connects TRBV5-1 to TRBJ2-7; 7 positions match TRBD1. Trimming cost V 4 bases and J 5 bases; bases outside gene matches: 6. CDR1 is SGHRS and CDR2 is YFSETQ in the germline V gene. This CDR3 has 13 amino acids. CDR3 sequence (DNA): TGCGCCAGCAGCGAGGGACAGTTGGACGAGCAGTACTTC. Protein sequence: CASSEGQLDEQYF.

The chain carries TRBV7-9 and TRBJ1-4, with 9 nucleotides matching TRBD1. CDR1 is SEHNR, CDR2 FQNEAQ, per germline (reference sequence). V gave up 3 bases and J gave up 7 bases; unmatched junction bases: 3. The CDR3 has 14 amino acids. CDR3 sequence reads: CASSLGQGGEKLFF. Here the CDR3 DNA reads TGTGCCAGCAGCTTGGGACAGGGTGGTGAAAAACTGTTTTTT.

A few counts support this clone. This chain uses TRBV6-1 with TRBJ2-1; no firm D call. This CDR3 spans 14 amino acids. V was trimmed by 1 base and J by 3 bases, leaving 7 bases between them. Germline V gene lookup returns CDR1 MNHNS and CDR2 SASEGT. As DNA, the CDR3 is TGTGCCAGCAGTGAAGATCCAGACTACAATGAGCAGTTCTTC. Its translation: CASSEDPDYNEQFF.

The rearrangement uses TRBV5-1 and TRBJ2-6; D unresolved. Trimming cost V 1 base and J 4 bases, with 9 bases left between them. CDR3 length: 15 amino acids. The germline V gene encodes CDR1 SGHRS and CDR2 YFSETQ. As DNA, the CDR3 is TGCGCCAGCAGCTTGATCATTGGCGGGGCCAACGTCCTGACTTTC. Amino acids: CASSLIIGGANVLTF.

The CDR3 loop is CASSLGSTEAFF. The CDR3 coding sequence is TGTGCCAGCAGTTTAGGGAGCACTGAAGCTTTCTTT. The genes are TRBV28 and TRBJ1-1; D is unresolved. Looked up from germline, CDR1 is MDHEN and CDR2 is SYDVKM. V shed 2 bases and J shed 4 bases, with 5 bases lying between them. This CDR3 comprises 12 residues.

V gene TRBV5-1 combines with J gene TRBJ1-2; TRBD1 agrees at 7 bases. The CDR3 spans 14 residues. Trimming removed 3 bases from V and 3 bases from J; junction bases left unmatched: 5. Germline V gene lookup returns CDR1 SGHRS and CDR2 YFSETQ. The CDR3 coding sequence is TGCGCCAGCAGCTGGGGGGACAGAGACTATGGCTACACCTTC. Its protein product is CASSWGDRDYGYTF.

The chain links TRBV30 to TRBJ2-7; possible D gene TRBD1, 6 bases. The CDR3 spans 17 residues. Per the germline V gene, CDR1 is GTSNPN and CDR2 is SVGIG (reference sequence). V was trimmed by 0 bases and J by 2 bases, leaving 20 bases between them. CDR3 residues: CAWSVRLRTETTYEQYF. CDR3 bases: TGTGCCTGGAGTGTACGGTTAAGGACAGAAACCACCTACGAGCAGTACTTC.